This T cell receptor (beta chain) was captured by sequencing in a study of STAT5B mutations in CD4+ large granular lymphocyte leukemia. The assay was run at survey level. The data were produced by immunoSEQ multiplex PCR, yet TCRdb's version contains in-frame clones alone and is incomplete. This table holds about 34,000 clones, roughly 71% found once. CDR3 length: 17 residues. Germline CDR1 MGHDK, CDR2 SYGVNS. V lost 2 bases and J lost 0, with 16 bases in between. Details on this clone: What it recognizes is unknown.

Regarding the study as a whole: Top patient clones used TRBV06 genes more often: 8/27 versus 2/35 in controls.

This chain links TRBV25-1 with TRBJ2-5, with D possibly being TRBD1 (5 bases). This clonotype was sampled from a human donor in good health. Sequenced sample: CD4+ T cells from blood buffy coats. The CDR3 protein is CASSEGSGNIYQETQYF. Written as DNA, the CDR3 is TGTGCCAGCAGTGAAGGGTCAGGGAACATATACCAAGAGACCCAGTACTTC.